The sequence of this TCR beta chain was determined in a study of cytomegalovirus exposure and HLA in healthy donors. Study results and caveats: Cytomegalovirus association was listed for 164 TCR beta chains. Accurate predictions that matched the HLA-A and HLA-B alleles of most subjects were reportedly made from TCR beta sequences. Researchers reported from a later analysis that most CMV-associated TCR beta chains appeared HLA-restricted. Immune exposure information available was restricted to CMV serostatus.

This clone was recorded only once. Its target is not known. The primer mix had 60 Vbeta and 13 Jbeta primers. TCRdb keeps only in-frame clones here, not all; method: immunoSEQ multiplex PCR. This table has under 200,000 clones, approximately 73% appearing once. Sample: PBMCs. This clonotype was obtained from a man aged 50 to 59 in good health and CMV-seronegative.

The CDR3 DNA reads as TGTGCCAGCAGACTCCAGGGAAACACCGGGGAGCTGTTTTTT. It yields the protein CASRLQGNTGELFF. This chain connects TRBV5-4 to TRBJ2-2; TRBD1 is a possible D gene (5 bases). There are 14 residues in the CDR3. Germline CDR1 SGHNT, CDR2 YYREEE (reference sequence). Trimming stripped 5 bases from V and 2 bases from J, with 10 bases between.